These T cell receptor beta chains were read from a single sample in a study of shared clonotypes between healthy human individuals. Only in-frame clones appear in the TCRdb table, and some are missing; sequencing was by immunoSEQ multiplex PCR. The repertoire has a few hundred thousand clones, approximately 97% of them found once; the top ten carry approximately 0.057%. Specimen: naive CD4+ T cells sorted from blood. These receptors were taken from a woman aged 30 to 39 in good health. CDR3s include the opening cysteine and the closing phenylalanine or tryptophan. D genes are given only for firm matches. Size is stated for part of the rows, as once, few or many counts, or as a class when the clone is expanded.

CDR3aa: CASSSSQGAYSPLHF
CDR3nt: TGTGCCAGCAGTTCCTCCCAGGGCGCCTATTCACCCCTCCACTTT
d_gene: -
j_gene: TRBJ1-6
v_gene: TRBV28
abundance: -
len: 15

CDR3aa: CASSRTSGSYNEQFF
CDR3nt: TGTGCCAGCAGTCGGACTAGCGGGAGCTACAATGAGCAGTTCTTC
d_gene: TRBD2
j_gene: TRBJ2-1
v_gene: TRBV27
abundance: once
len: 15

CDR3aa: CASSPRDRGGNQPQHF
CDR3nt: TGTGCCAGCAGTCCGAGGGACAGGGGCGGCAATCAGCCCCAGCATTTT
d_gene: TRBD1
j_gene: TRBJ1-5
v_gene: TRBV27
abundance: -
len: 16

CDR3aa: CASSSGVQLTGLVTGELFF
CDR3nt: TGTGCCAGCAGTTCCGGCGTCCAACTTACAGGTTTGGTCACCGGGGAGCTGTTTTTT
d_gene: -
j_gene: TRBJ2-2
v_gene: TRBV28
abundance: -
len: 19

CDR3aa: CATRTYTYEQYF
CDR3nt: TGTGCCACCCGGACGTACACCTACGAGCAGTACTTC
d_gene: -
j_gene: TRBJ2-7
v_gene: TRBV25-1
abundance: -
len: 12

CDR3aa: CASSLTPSFQNEQFF
CDR3nt: TGCGCCAGCAGCTTGACACCCTCATTTCAAAATGAGCAGTTCTTC
d_gene: -
j_gene: TRBJ2-1
v_gene: TRBV5-1
abundance: once
len: 15

CDR3aa: CASSGPTYNEQFF
CDR3nt: TGTGCCAGCAGCGGGCCAACATACAATGAGCAGTTCTTC
d_gene: -
j_gene: TRBJ2-1
v_gene: TRBV6-6
abundance: -
len: 13

CDR3aa: CASSPPGVGDTGELFF
CDR3nt: TGCGCCAGCAGCCCCCCCGGGGTAGGGGACACCGGGGAGCTGTTTTTT
d_gene: -
j_gene: TRBJ2-2
v_gene: TRBV5-1
abundance: -
len: 16

CDR3aa: CASSSGTSGSYEQYF
CDR3nt: TGTGCCAGCAGTTCCGGGACTAGCGGAAGCTACGAGCAGTACTTC
d_gene: TRBD2
j_gene: TRBJ2-7
v_gene: TRBV28
abundance: -
len: 15

CDR3aa: CASSRGADTEAFF
CDR3nt: TGTGCCAGTAGTCGGGGGGCGGACACTGAAGCTTTCTTT
d_gene: -
j_gene: TRBJ1-1
v_gene: TRBV19
abundance: -
len: 13

CDR3aa: CASSAPTGSGYTF
CDR3nt: TGTGCCAGCAGCGCCCCCACAGGGTCTGGCTACACCTTC
d_gene: -
j_gene: TRBJ1-2
v_gene: TRBV28
abundance: once
len: 13

CDR3aa: CASSIVLAGYLAKNIQYF
CDR3nt: TGTGCCAGTAGTATTGTACTAGCGGGATACCTAGCCAAAAACATTCAGTACTTC
d_gene: TRBD2
j_gene: TRBJ2-4
v_gene: TRBV19
abundance: -
len: 18

CDR3aa: CASSITPPNEQFF
CDR3nt: TGTGCCAGCAGCATCACCCCCCCCAATGAGCAGTTCTTC
d_gene: -
j_gene: TRBJ2-1
v_gene: TRBV7-9
abundance: once
len: 13

CDR3aa: CASSVGTGPYNEQFF
CDR3nt: TGTGCCAGCAGCGTAGGTACGGGGCCCTACAATGAGCAGTTCTTC
d_gene: -
j_gene: TRBJ2-1
v_gene: TRBV9
abundance: once
len: 15